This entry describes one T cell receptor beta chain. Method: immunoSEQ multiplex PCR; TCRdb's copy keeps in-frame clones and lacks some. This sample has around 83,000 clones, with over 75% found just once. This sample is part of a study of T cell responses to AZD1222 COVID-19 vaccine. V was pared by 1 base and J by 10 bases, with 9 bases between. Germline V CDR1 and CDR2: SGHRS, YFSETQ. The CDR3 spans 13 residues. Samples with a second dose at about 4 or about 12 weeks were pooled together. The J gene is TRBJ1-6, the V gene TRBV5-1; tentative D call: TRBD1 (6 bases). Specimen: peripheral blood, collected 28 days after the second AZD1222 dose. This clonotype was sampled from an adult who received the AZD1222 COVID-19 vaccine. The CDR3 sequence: CASSLTGWSPLHF. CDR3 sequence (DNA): TGCGCCAGCAGCTTGACAGGGTGGTCACCCCTCCACTTT.